This T cell receptor beta chain was sequenced in a study of blood T cell repertoires in COVID-19 (dated by TCRdb to 2020 to 2022). About the study as a whole: Samples from collaborators originated in the United States, Italy and Spain and spanned both the acute and convalescent phases of COVID-19. The prospective study material was composed of cDNA or gDNA derived from T cells, B-cell-depleted T cells, or PBMCs. Deeply sampled blood TCRbeta repertoires from subjects exposed to, actively infected with, or recovered from COVID-19 were included in the dataset. A freely available public database, intended as a resource for researchers studying the immune response to SARS-CoV-2, is where the repertoires were released. The samples were drawn from the first 160 participants of the ongoing ImmuneRACE study and from some 1,300 subjects provided by 6 global collaborators. Nearly every sample came with metadata listing a de-identified subject ID, COVID-19 status, age in years and sex. Where available, HLA class I and class II types were obtained from metadata supplied by the sample provider rather than from assay-based typing. Paper-wide results and their limitations: Clinical and demographic metadata were provided uncurated, with the amount varying by source and participant.

TCRbeta CDR3 regions were amplified from genomic DNA by means of the immunoSEQ Assay, a bias-controlled multiplex PCR. In the original analysis: The number of nucleated cells in each sample was estimated by amplification of reference gene primers within the assay. To quantify the absolute abundance of each unique TCRbeta CDR3 rearrangement, sequence reads were collapsed and filtered. For each sample, productive Simpson clonality was calculated by taking the square root of Simpson's diversity index across productive rearrangements. In its TCRdb copy, this immuneACCESS table keeps in-frame sequences only and misses some clones. Where compared with another copy, unresolved V genes explain less than half of these, and the others have no known cause. V, J and clone size are taken as reported in that table, and D and trimming were inferred from the DNA itself. Here the sample has about 270,000 clones; under 95% occur a single time. Clones ranked in the top ten supply around 2.8% of the sample.

Reading the germline V gene gives CDR1 MNHEY and CDR2 SVGEGT. The CDR3 measures 13 amino acids from cysteine to phenylalanine. Just the 39-base CDR3 DNA is kept, in frame starting at base 1. V was cut back by 6 bases and J by 4 bases, leaving a gap of 12 bases between them. Participants in the prospective study were aged roughly 18 to 90 years, lived in about two dozen United States geographic areas, and enrolled through a virtual design. In the prospective study, cohorts were assigned on the basis of participant-reported clinical history obtained from a screening survey and a study questionnaire. Exposed participants had been in contact, within 2 weeks of entering the study, with a person who had a PCR-confirmed or clinician-diagnosed case of COVID-19. In the prospective study, whole blood, serum and a nasopharyngeal or oropharyngeal swab were collected from each participant by mobile phlebotomists. Additional blood draws and questionnaires over a 2-month period could optionally be provided by prospective study participants. Prospective study blood samples were shipped either frozen or at room temperature before DNA extraction.

As for this clone: Its binding antigen is unknown. Per-base qualities were not stored, and no clone one base away is much larger.

The rearrangement combines TRBV6-2 or TRBV6-3 with TRBJ1-1; no D gene can be assigned with confidence. What was sequenced was PBMCs or T cells enriched from blood (not recorded which). This clonotype was sampled from a middle-aged man who had been exposed to COVID-19. CDR3 sequence: CASSSTESTEAFF. The base sequence is TGTGCCAGCAGCTCCACAGAGTCCACTGAAGCTTTCTTT.